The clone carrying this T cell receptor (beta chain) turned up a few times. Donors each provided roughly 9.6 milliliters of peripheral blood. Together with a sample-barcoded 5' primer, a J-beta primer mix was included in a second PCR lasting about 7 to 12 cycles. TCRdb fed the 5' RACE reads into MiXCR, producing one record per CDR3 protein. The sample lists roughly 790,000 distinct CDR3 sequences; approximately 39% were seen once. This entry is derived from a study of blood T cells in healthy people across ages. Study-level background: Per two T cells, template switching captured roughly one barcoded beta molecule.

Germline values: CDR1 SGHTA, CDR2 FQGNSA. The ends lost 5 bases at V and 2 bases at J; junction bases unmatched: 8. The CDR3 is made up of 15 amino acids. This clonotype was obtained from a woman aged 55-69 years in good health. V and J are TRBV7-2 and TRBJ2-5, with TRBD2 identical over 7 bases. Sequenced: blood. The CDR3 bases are TGTGCCAGCAGCCCTATAGTGGGAGGGCAAGAGACCCAGTACTTC. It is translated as CASSPIVGGQETQYF.